This TCR beta chain was found in a study of blood T cell repertoires in COVID-19. Across the whole study: The samples span acute and convalescent COVID-19 from the United States, Italy and Spain. Sources were T cells, B-cell-depleted T cells, or PBMCs; the material itself was cDNA or gDNA.

Grouping used clinical history reported by participants in a survey and questionnaire. Two negative PCRs, clearance, or symptom resolution were required of recovered Cohort 3 donors. This CDR3 region has 15 residues. Germline-derived CDR1 and CDR2 are MNHEY and SVGAGI. V gave up 5 bases and J gave up 3 bases; unmatched junction bases: 5. Clones were read by immunoSEQ multiplex PCR, and TCRdb kept only the in-frame ones, dropping some. In the table there are more than 150,000 clones, roughly 84% of which are singletons. Sequenced sample: PBMCs or T cells enriched from blood (not recorded which). The genes are TRBV6-5 and TRBJ2-7; 12 positions match TRBD2. This TCR derives from a woman in her forties or fifties who had recovered from COVID-19. The CDR3: CASSSGLAGRYEQYF. DNA for the CDR3: TGTGCCAGCAGTAGCGGACTAGCGGGACGCTACGAGCAGTACTTC.